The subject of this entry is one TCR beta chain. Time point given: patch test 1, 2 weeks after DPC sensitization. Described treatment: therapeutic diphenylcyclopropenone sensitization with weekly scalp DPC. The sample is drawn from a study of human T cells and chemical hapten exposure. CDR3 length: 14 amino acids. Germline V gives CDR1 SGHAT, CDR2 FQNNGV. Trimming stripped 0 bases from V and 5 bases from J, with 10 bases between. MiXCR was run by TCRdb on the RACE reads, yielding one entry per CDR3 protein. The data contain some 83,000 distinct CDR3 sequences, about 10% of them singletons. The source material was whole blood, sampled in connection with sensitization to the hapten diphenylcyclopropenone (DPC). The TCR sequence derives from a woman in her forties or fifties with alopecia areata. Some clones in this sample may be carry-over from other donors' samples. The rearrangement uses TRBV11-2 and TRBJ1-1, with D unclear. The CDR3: CASSLDRLGTEAFF. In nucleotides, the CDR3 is TGTGCCAGCAGCTTAGATAGGTTGGGAACTGAAGCTTTCTTT. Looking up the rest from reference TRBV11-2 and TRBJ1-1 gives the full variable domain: EAGVAQSPRYKIIEKRQSVAFWCNPISGHATLYWYQQILGQGPKLLIQFQNNGVVDDSQLPKDRFSAERLKGVDSTLKIQPAKLEDSAVYLCASSLDRLGTEAFFGQGTRLTVV.